The T cell receptor (beta chain) described here comes from a study (dated by TCRdb to the late 2010s). With respect to the entire study: Sequence and structural analyses were applied in the study to characterize human CD8+ TCR repertoires that recognize immunodominant viral antigens.

The CDR3, from cysteine to phenylalanine, totals 13 residues. Solely the CDR3 DNA is kept, with 39 bases framed from the first base. The V end gives up 5 bases and the J end 3 bases, leaving 2 bases in the junction not matched to a gene. CDR1 and CDR2 are drawn from the germline V gene (reference sequence): DFQATT, SNEGSKA. Sequenced using an Illumina HiSeq 2500. TCRdb cleaned the public reads at Q25 with fastp, built clones with MiXCR and kept in-frame beta chains. All rows with the same CDR3 protein become a single entry with the most common DNA and genes. This sample has fewer than 2,000 distinct CDR3 sequences in its table, and around 30% of those were observed once. 5.5% to 6% of the sample comes from the top ten. This clonotype is regarded as medium-sized (0.01 to 0.1%). Its specific antigen is unknown. No much larger clonotype is one base removed from it; base qualities were not supplied. The investigation overall reported the following: Reports indicated that CD8+ TCR repertoires specific to different immunodominant viral antigens were highly diverse and distinct from one another.

This clonotype was sampled from a female donor. Sequencing was carried out using CD8+ T cells (not recorded whether cultured). Recombination connected TRBV20-1 to TRBJ2-2; 8 central nucleotides agree with TRBD1. The CDR3 amino acid sequence is: CSAEDRDTGELFF. The DNA sequence is as follows: TGCAGTGCTGAGGACAGGGACACCGGGGAGCTGTTTTTT.